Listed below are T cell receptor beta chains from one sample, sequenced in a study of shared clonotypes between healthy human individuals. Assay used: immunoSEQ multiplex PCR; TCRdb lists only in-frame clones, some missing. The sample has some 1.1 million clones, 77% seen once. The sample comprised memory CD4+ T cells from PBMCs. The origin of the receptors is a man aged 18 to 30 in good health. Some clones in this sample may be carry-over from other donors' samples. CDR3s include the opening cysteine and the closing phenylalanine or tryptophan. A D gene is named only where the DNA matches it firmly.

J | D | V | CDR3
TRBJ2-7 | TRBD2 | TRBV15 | CATSRGGASGNYEQYF
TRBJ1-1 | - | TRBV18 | CASSPVGPGGNTEAFF
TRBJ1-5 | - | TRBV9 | CASSRANSNQPQHF
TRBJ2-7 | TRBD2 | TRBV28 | CASSFGGRAYEQYF
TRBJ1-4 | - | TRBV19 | CASSIWDGGREKLFF
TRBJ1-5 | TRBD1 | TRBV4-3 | CASSQDRVQPQHF
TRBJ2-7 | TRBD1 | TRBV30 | CAWGTGAGYEQYF
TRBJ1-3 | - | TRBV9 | CASSVAGDSGNTIYF
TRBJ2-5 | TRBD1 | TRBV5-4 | CASSTQGAETQYF
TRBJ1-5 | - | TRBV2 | CASSEGAQPQHF
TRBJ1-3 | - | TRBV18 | CASSPIIQPSGNTIYF
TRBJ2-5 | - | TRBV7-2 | CASSSTVRQETQYF
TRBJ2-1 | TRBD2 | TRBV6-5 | CASSYSAGGIKNEQFF
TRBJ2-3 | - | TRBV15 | CATSRDSGPQYF
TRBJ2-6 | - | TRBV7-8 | CASSLPRRLSSGANVLTF
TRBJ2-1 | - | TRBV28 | CASSQGDRTYNEQFF
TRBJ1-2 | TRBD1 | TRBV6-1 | CASSEMTGVLSGYTF
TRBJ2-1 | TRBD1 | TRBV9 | CASARQGTPYNEQFF
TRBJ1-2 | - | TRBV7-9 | CASSLTDGHGYTF
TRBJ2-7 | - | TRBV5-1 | CASSLAGGAGNEQYF
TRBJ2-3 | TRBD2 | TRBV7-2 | CASSLVSSGRSVSTDTQYF
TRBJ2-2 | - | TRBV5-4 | CASSLGQGGAGELFF
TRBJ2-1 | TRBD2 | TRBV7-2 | CASSHAGTSGGYNEQFF
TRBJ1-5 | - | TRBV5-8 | CASSSGPPNSNQPQHF
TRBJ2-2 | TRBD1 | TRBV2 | CAGADRGRTGELFF
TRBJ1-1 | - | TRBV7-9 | CASTSLGENTEAFF
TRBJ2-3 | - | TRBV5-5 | CASSPLEQGGGDTQYF
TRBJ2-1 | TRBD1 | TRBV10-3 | CAIMTGTGGNEQFF
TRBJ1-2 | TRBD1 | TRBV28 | CASSPGGRPGYTF
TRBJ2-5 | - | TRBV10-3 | CAISESTFAETQYF
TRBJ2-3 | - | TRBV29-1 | CSVRTDTQYF
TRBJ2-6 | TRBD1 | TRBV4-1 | CASSPRQGTSSGANVLTF
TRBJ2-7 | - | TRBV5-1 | CASSSSLPYYEQYF
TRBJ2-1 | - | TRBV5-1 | CASSLDIYNEQFF
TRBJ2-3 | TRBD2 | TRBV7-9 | CASSLLAAGVLSDTQYF
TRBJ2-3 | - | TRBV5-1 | CASSLEGDTQYF
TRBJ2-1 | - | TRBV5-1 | CASTTVGQYTDEQFF
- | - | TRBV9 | CASSQHDGKTYEQYF
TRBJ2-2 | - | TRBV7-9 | CASSLVSSGELFF
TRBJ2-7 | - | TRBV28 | CASSTAPVSYEQYF
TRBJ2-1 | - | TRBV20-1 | CSAPTRGWQFF
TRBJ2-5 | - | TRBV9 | CASSSESKTQYF
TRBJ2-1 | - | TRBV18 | CASSPSLGADYNEQFF
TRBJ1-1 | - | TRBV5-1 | CASSAGGAGSTEAFF
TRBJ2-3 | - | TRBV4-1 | CASSQDQGASTDTQYF
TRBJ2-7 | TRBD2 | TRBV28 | CASSTGGVRSYEQYF
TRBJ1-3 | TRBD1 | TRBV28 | CASSATGATGNTIYF
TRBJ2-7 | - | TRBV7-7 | CASSLDRWSYEQYF
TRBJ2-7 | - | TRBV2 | CASSAGPGEQYF
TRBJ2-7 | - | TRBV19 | CASSKRGGRADRTYEQYF
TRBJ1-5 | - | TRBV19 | CASKTGASNQPQHF
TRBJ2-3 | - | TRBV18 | CASSPTASTDTQYF
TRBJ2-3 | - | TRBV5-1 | CASSSGRTSTDTQYF
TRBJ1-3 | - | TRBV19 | CASSTESGNTIYF
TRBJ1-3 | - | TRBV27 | CASRPGSGNTIYF
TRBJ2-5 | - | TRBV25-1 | CASSDAGTFQETQYF
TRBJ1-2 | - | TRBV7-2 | CASSLEAGYGYTF
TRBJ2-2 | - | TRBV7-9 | CASSLTRTGELFF
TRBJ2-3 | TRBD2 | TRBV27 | CASSFAGLAGDSNTDTQYF
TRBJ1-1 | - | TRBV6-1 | CASSGGTLSAFF